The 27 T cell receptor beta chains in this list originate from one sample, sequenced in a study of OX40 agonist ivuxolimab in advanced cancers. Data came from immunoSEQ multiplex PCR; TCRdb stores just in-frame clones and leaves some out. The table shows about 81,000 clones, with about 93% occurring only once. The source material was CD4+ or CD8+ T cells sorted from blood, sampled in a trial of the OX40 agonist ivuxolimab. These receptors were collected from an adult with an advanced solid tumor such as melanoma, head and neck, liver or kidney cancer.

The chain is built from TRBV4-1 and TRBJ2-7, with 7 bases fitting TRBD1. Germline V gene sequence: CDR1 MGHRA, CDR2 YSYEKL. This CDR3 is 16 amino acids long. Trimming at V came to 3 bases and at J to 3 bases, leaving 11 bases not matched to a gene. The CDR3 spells CASSQPYETGNYEQYF. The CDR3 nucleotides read TGCGCCAGCAGCCAGCCATATGAGACAGGGAACTACGAGCAGTACTTC.

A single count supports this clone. In nucleotides, the CDR3 is TGTGCCAGCAGTTTGGAGCTAGCGGCCTACGAGCAGTACTTC. Its translation: CASSLELAAYEQYF. V usage is TRBV27 and J usage is TRBJ2-7; 7 bases agree with TRBD2. CDR1 MNHEY and CDR2 SMNVEV come from the germline V gene (reference sequence). The CDR3 loop spans 14 amino acids. V gave up 3 bases and J gave up 2 bases; unmatched junction bases: 4.

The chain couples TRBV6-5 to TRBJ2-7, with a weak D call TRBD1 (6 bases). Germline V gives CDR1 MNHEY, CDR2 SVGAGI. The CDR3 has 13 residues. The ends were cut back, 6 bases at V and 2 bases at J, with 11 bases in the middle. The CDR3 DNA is TGTGCCAGCAGCCCACAGGGAACCTACGAGCAGTACTTC. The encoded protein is CASSPQGTYEQYF.

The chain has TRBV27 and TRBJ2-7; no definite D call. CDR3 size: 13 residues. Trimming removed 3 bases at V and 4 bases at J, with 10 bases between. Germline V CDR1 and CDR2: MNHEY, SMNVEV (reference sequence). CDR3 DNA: TGTGCCAGCAGTTTCCCGGATGGGTACGAGCAGTACTTC. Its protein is CASSFPDGYEQYF.

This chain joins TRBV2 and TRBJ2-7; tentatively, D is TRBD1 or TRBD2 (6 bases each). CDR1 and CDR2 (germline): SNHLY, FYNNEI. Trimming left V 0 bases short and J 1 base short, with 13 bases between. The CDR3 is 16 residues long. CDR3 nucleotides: TGTGCCAGCAGTGAAGCTACGGGGGCGCCGTCCTACGAGCAGTACTTC. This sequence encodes CASSEATGAPSYEQYF.

CDR3 DNA sequence: TGTGCCAGCGGGGGTCCGCGGGAGGGCCGGGAGACCCAGTACTTC. It is translated as CASGGPREGRETQYF. The rearrangement links TRBV9 to TRBJ2-5; 9 nucleotides agree with TRBD2. V was pared by 7 bases and J by 5 bases, with 12 bases of the junction left unmatched. Germline V gene data show CDR1 as SGDLS and CDR2 as YYNGEE. This CDR3 has 15 residues.

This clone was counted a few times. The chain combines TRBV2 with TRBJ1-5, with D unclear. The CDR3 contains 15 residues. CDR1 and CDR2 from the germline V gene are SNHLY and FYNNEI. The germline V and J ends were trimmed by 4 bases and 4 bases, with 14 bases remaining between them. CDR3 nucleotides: TGTGCCAGCAGTGCGTCGATGGATAGGAATCAGCCCCAGCATTTT. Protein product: CASSASMDRNQPQHF.

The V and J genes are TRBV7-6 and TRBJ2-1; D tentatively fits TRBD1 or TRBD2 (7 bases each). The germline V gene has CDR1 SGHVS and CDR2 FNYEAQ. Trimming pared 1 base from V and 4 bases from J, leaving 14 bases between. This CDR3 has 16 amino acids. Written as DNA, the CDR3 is TGTGCCAGCAGCTTAGGGGAGGGGGCGTTGTACAATGAGCAGTTCTTC. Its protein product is CASSLGEGALYNEQFF.

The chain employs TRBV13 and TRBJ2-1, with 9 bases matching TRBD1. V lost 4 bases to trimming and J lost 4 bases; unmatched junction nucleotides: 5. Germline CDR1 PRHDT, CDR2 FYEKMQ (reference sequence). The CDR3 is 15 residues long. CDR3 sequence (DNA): TGTGCCAGCAGCTGGGGACAGGGCGGATACAATGAGCAGTTCTTC. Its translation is CASSWGQGGYNEQFF.

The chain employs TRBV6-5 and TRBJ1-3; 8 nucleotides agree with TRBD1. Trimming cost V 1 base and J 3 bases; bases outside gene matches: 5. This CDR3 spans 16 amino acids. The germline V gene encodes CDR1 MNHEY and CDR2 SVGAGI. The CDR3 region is CASSYWPGGRGNTIYF. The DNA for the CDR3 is TGTGCCAGCAGTTACTGGCCAGGGGGCCGTGGAAACACCATATATTTT.

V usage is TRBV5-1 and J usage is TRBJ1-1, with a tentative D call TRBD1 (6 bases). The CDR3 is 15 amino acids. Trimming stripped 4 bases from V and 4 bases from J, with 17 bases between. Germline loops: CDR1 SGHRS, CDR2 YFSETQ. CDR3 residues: CASSNLQGQVTEAFF. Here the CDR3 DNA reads TGCGCCAGCAGCAACTTGCAGGGGCAGGTCACTGAAGCTTTCTTT.

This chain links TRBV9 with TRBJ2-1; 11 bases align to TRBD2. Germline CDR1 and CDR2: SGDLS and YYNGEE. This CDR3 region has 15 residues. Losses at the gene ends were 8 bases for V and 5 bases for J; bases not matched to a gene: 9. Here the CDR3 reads CASCHSGRGDNEQFF. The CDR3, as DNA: TGTGCCAGTTGCCATAGCGGGAGGGGTGACAATGAGCAGTTCTTC.

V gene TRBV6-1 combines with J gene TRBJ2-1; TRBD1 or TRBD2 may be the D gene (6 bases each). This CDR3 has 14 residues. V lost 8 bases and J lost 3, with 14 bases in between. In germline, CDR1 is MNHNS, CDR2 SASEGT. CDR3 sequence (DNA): TGTGCCAGCGGACGCGCGGGACACTACAATGAGCAGTTCTTC. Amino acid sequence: CASGRAGHYNEQFF.

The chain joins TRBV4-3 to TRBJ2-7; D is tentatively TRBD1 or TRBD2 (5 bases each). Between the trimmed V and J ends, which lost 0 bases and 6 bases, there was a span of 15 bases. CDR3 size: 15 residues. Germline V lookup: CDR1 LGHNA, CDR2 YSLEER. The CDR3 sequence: CASSQDWGILSEQYF. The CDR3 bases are TGCGCCAGCAGCCAAGATTGGGGGATATTAAGCGAGCAGTACTTC.

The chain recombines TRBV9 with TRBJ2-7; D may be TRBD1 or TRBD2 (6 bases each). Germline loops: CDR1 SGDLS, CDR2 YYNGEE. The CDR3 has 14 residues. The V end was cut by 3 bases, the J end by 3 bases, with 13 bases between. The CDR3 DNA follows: TGTGCCAGCAGCGCTGAGGGGGGCCTCTACGAGCAGTACTTC. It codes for CASSAEGGLYEQYF.

The DNA for the CDR3 is TGCACCAGCAGCCAAGGCCCCGAGGGGGAGCAGTACTTC. Encoded protein: CTSSQGPEGEQYF. V and J are TRBV1 and TRBJ2-7. TRBV1 is flagged as a pseudogene. CDR3 length equals 13 residues.

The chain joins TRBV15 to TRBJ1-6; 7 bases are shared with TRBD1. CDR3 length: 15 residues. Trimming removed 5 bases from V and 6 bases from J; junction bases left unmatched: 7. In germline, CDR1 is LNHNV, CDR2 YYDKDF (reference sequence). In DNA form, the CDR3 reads TGTGCCACCAGCCCGACAGGGCGGGGTAATTCACCCCTCCACTTT. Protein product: CATSPTGRGNSPLHF.

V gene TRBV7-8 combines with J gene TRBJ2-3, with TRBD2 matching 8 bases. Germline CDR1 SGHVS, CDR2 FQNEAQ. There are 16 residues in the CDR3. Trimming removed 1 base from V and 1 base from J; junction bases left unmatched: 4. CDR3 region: CASSLGPGLGTDTQYF. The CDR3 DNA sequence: TGTGCCAGCAGCTTAGGGCCGGGACTAGGCACAGATACGCAGTATTTT.

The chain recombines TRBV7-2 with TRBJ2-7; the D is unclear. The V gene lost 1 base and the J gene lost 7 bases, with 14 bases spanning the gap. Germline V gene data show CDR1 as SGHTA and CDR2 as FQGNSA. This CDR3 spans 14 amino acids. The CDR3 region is CASSLVTGPREQYF. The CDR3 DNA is TGTGCCAGCAGCTTAGTCACGGGCCCCAGGGAGCAGTACTTC.

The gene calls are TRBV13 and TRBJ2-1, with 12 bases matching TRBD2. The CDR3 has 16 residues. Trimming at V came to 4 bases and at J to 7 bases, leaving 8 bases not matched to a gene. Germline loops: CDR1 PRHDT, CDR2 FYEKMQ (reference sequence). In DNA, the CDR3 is TGTGCCAGCAGCTCCAAGACTAGCGGGAGAGATAATGAGCAGTTCTTC. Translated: CASSSKTSGRDNEQFF.

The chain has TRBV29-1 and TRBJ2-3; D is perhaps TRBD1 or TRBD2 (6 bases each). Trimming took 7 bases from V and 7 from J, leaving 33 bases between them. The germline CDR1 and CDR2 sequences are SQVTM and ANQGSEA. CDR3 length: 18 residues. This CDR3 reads CSGLEGRGLRAPGHTQYF. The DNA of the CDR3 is TGCAGCGGACTAGAGGGAAGGGGGTTACGGGCCCCGGGCCATACGCAGTATTTT.

The CDR3 reads CASSQEGKTYPETQYF. DNA for the CDR3: TGCGCCAGCAGCCAAGAAGGGAAGACCTACCCGGAGACCCAGTACTTC. The chain uses TRBV4-3 and TRBJ2-5; D gene unclear. Trimming took off 0 bases at V and 5 bases at J, with 16 bases between the two ends. Germline-derived CDR1 and CDR2 are LGHNA and YSLEER. The CDR3 loop spans 16 amino acids.

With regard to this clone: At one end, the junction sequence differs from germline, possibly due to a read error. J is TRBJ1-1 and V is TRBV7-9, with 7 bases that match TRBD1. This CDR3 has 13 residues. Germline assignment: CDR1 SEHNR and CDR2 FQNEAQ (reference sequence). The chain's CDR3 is CASSPRDSLSGSF. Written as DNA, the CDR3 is TGTGCCAGCAGCCCCCGGGACAGCCTCTCGGGAAGCTTT. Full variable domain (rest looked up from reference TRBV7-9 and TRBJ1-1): DTGVSQNPRHKITKRGQNVTFRCDPISEHNRLYWYRQTLGQGPEFLTYFQNEAQLEKSRLLSDRFSAERPKGSFSTLEIQRTEQGDSAMYLCASSPRDSLSGSFGQGTRLTVV.

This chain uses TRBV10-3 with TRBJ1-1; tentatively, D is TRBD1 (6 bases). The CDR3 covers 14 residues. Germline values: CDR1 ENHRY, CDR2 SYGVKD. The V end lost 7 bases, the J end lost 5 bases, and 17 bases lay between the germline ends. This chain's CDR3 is CAINIGGRETEAFF. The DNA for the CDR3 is TGTGCCATCAACATCGGGGGGCGCGAGACTGAAGCTTTCTTT.

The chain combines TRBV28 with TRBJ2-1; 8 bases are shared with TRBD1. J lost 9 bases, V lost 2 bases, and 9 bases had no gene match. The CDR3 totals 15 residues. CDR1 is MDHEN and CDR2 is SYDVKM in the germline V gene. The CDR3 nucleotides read TGTGCCAGCAGTTTAAAGACAGGGGTCTGGGGTGAGCAGTTCTTC. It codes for CASSLKTGVWGEQFF.

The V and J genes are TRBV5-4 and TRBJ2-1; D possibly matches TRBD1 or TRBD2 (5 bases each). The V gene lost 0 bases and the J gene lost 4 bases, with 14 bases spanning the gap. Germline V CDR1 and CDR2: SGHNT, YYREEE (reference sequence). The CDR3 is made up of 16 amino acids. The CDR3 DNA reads TGTGCCAGCAGCTTGGCTAGGGGAGCCCCATACAATGAGCAGTTCTTC. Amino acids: CASSLARGAPYNEQFF.

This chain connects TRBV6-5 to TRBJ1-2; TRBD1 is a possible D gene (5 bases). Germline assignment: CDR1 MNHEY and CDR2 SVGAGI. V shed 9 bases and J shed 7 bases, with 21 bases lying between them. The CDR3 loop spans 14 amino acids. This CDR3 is CASSPPTGQAGYTF. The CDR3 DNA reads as TGTGCCAGTTCACCACCAACAGGCCAAGCTGGCTACACCTTC.